The 2 T cell receptor beta chains below were found in one sample sequenced in a study of blood T cell repertoires in COVID-19. TCRdb keeps only in-frame clones here, not all; method: immunoSEQ multiplex PCR. The table has 85,000 to 110,000 clones, approximately 87% seen once. The specimen sequenced was peripheral blood. These receptor sequences come from a human donor in a cohort sampled during active or convalescent COVID-19.

The rearrangement uses TRBV7-2 and TRBJ2-3; D uncertain. Germline assignment: CDR1 SGHTA and CDR2 FQGNSA. Trimming removed 7 bases at V and 1 base at J, with 12 bases between. The CDR3 is 14 residues long. The CDR3 sequence: CASTAARGTDTQYF. The CDR3 nucleotides read TGTGCCAGCACCGCGGCCCGAGGCACAGATACGCAGTATTTT. Full variable domain (outside the CDR3, taken from reference TRBV7-2 and TRBJ2-3): GAGVSQSPSNKVTEKGKDVELRCDPISGHTALYWYRQSLGQGLEFLIYFQGNSAPDKSGLPSDRFSAERTGGSVSTLTIQRTQQEDSAVYLCASTAARGTDTQYFGPGTRLTVL.

This clone appeared once. V usage is TRBV9 and J usage is TRBJ1-1, with 8 bases aligning to TRBD1. Germline values: CDR1 SGDLS, CDR2 YYNGEE. V lost 4 bases and J lost 5; bases outside the gene matches: 4. The CDR3 is 13 amino acids. The CDR3 loop is CASSTGQATEAFF. The CDR3 DNA sequence: TGTGCCAGCAGCACGGGACAGGCGACTGAAGCTTTCTTT.